This is a list of T cell receptor beta chains from one sample in a study of breast tumors, draining lymph nodes, adjacent tissues. TCRdb re-analysed the multiplex PCR reads in MiXCR, keeping a single row per CDR3 protein. Of some 120,000 distinct CDR3 sequences listed, just under 20% were seen once; the top ten hold 3.5% to 4.5%. Sequencing used axillary lymph node tissue. All receptors come from a female donor with breast cancer. Some clones in this sample may be carry-over from other donors' samples. Both conserved end residues are part of each CDR3. Fields, in order: CDR3 DNA, CDR3 protein, D gene, clone size, V gene, J gene. D genes are given only for firm matches. The size of a clone is reported for some rows only, either as once, few or many, or as a class for expanded clones.

CDR3nt: TGTGCCAGCAGCCAAGATTTAAGCGGGAGGGCCGACAATGAGCAGTTCTTC; CDR3aa: CASSQDLSGRADNEQFF; d_gene: TRBD2; abundance: .; v_gene: TRBV4-2; j_gene: TRBJ2-1
CDR3nt: TGTGCCACCAGCAGAGATCCGGGGGGCGGAGAGACCCAGTACTTC; CDR3aa: CATSRDPGGGETQYF; d_gene: .; abundance: many; v_gene: TRBV15; j_gene: TRBJ2-5
CDR3nt: TGTGCCACCGCAGATCATAGGATCCATGAGCAGTTCTTC; CDR3aa: CATADHRIHEQFF; d_gene: .; abundance: many; v_gene: TRBV24-1; j_gene: TRBJ2-1
CDR3nt: TGTGCCAGCAAGGGACAGGGCGAGAATGAGCAGTTCTTC; CDR3aa: CASKGQGENEQFF; d_gene: TRBD1; abundance: few; v_gene: TRBV3-1; j_gene: TRBJ2-1
CDR3nt: TGCAGTGCTAGCGGCAGGGTGAACACTGAAGCTTTCTTT; CDR3aa: CSASGRVNTEAFF; d_gene: .; abundance: few; v_gene: TRBV20-1; j_gene: TRBJ1-1
CDR3nt: TGTGCCAGCAGCTTGAGTTCAGACTCTGGAAACACCATATATTTT; CDR3aa: CASSLSSDSGNTIYF; d_gene: .; abundance: many; v_gene: TRBV11-3; j_gene: TRBJ1-3
CDR3nt: TGCAGTGCTAGTAATCTCCGCTCCTACAATGAGCAGTTCTTC; CDR3aa: CSASNLRSYNEQFF; d_gene: .; abundance: many; v_gene: TRBV20-1; j_gene: TRBJ2-1
CDR3nt: TGTGCCAGCACCCGATCAGGGGTACTCTACGAGCAGTACTTC; CDR3aa: CASTRSGVLYEQYF; d_gene: .; abundance: many; v_gene: TRBV3-1; j_gene: TRBJ2-7
CDR3nt: TGCGCCAGCAGCCTCTCACTAGGGACAGGGACTAACTATGGCTACACCTTC; CDR3aa: CASSLSLGTGTNYGYTF; d_gene: TRBD1; abundance: many; v_gene: TRBV4-1; j_gene: TRBJ1-2
CDR3nt: TGTGCCAGCAGTTCTCTAGCGGGGGCCTACGAGCAGTACTTC; CDR3aa: CASSSLAGAYEQYF; d_gene: TRBD2; abundance: many; v_gene: TRBV28; j_gene: TRBJ2-7
CDR3nt: TGTGCCAGCAGCTTGGCCTTGCAAAACTATGGCTACACCTTC; CDR3aa: CASSLALQNYGYTF; d_gene: .; abundance: many; v_gene: TRBV5-6; j_gene: TRBJ1-2
CDR3nt: TGTGCCAGCAGTTACGGTTCCGGGACTGACTCTGGAAACACCATATATTTT; CDR3aa: CASSYGSGTDSGNTIYF; d_gene: .; abundance: many; v_gene: TRBV6-6; j_gene: TRBJ1-3
CDR3nt: TGTGCCACCAGTGCAGCGGGGGGGCTTGCAGATACGCAGTATTTT; CDR3aa: CATSAAGGLADTQYF; d_gene: TRBD2; abundance: many; v_gene: TRBV24-1; j_gene: TRBJ2-3
CDR3nt: TGCGCCAGCAGGACGGGGACAGGGGATCGCTACTATGGCTACACCTTC; CDR3aa: CASRTGTGDRYYGYTF; d_gene: TRBD1; abundance: many; v_gene: TRBV4-1; j_gene: TRBJ1-2
CDR3nt: TGTGCCAGCAGCTTAGGACGGAAAAATGAAAAACTGTTTTTT; CDR3aa: CASSLGRKNEKLFF; d_gene: .; abundance: many; v_gene: TRBV7-2; j_gene: TRBJ1-4
CDR3nt: TGCGCCAGCGCTCCGGGGGGGGGCTACATCAATGAGCAGTTCTTC; CDR3aa: CASAPGGGYINEQFF; d_gene: TRBD2; abundance: many; v_gene: TRBV10-1; j_gene: TRBJ2-1
CDR3nt: TGTGCCAGCAGCTTAAACTTTGAGACCCAGTACTTC; CDR3aa: CASSLNFETQYF; d_gene: .; abundance: many; v_gene: TRBV7-9; j_gene: TRBJ2-5
CDR3nt: TGCGCCAGCAGCCTAGATCCCCGGGGACAAGAGACCCAGTACTTC; CDR3aa: CASSLDPRGQETQYF; d_gene: .; abundance: few; v_gene: TRBV4-1; j_gene: TRBJ2-5
CDR3nt: TGTGCCAGCAGCGATCCCGACAGGAGCCGGGAAGATACGCAGTATTTT; CDR3aa: CASSDPDRSREDTQYF; d_gene: .; abundance: many; v_gene: TRBV9; j_gene: TRBJ2-3
CDR3nt: TGTGCCAGCAGTTTTTCTAGCGGGAGCGCTTTGTACGAGCAGTACTTC; CDR3aa: CASSFSSGSALYEQYF; d_gene: TRBD2; abundance: .; v_gene: TRBV28; j_gene: TRBJ2-7
CDR3nt: TGCAGTGCCGTACTAGCGGGAGAGGGTAATGAGCAGTTCTTC; CDR3aa: CSAVLAGEGNEQFF; d_gene: TRBD2; abundance: many; v_gene: TRBV20-1; j_gene: TRBJ2-1
CDR3nt: TGTGCCAGTAGTCCTCCCGGGACAGTTAATGAAAAACTGTTTTTT; CDR3aa: CASSPPGTVNEKLFF; d_gene: TRBD1; abundance: many; v_gene: TRBV19; j_gene: TRBJ1-4
CDR3nt: TGTGCCAGCAGCTTGGATCAGGTTACTAGCACAGATACGCAGTATTTT; CDR3aa: CASSLDQVTSTDTQYF; d_gene: .; abundance: many; v_gene: TRBV5-8; j_gene: TRBJ2-3
CDR3nt: TGCAGCGTTGTGGAGGGGGCCGCAGATACGCAGTATTTT; CDR3aa: CSVVEGAADTQYF; d_gene: .; abundance: many; v_gene: TRBV29-1; j_gene: TRBJ2-3
CDR3nt: TGCGCCAGCAGCTTAGACCCGGGACAGGGGGGCAATGAGCAGTTCTTC; CDR3aa: CASSLDPGQGGNEQFF; d_gene: TRBD1; abundance: many; v_gene: TRBV5-1; j_gene: TRBJ2-1
CDR3nt: TGTGCCAGCAGCGTAAACAGAGCGCAAGAGACCCAGTACTTC; CDR3aa: CASSVNRAQETQYF; d_gene: .; abundance: many; v_gene: TRBV7-6; j_gene: TRBJ2-5
CDR3nt: TGTGCCAGCAGCCCCGGACAGGGGGGCTATGGCTACACCTTC; CDR3aa: CASSPGQGGYGYTF; d_gene: TRBD1; abundance: many; v_gene: TRBV5-6; j_gene: TRBJ1-2
CDR3nt: TGTGCCAGCAGCCCGGGTTACGCGTCTGGCTACACCTTC; CDR3aa: CASSPGYASGYTF; d_gene: .; abundance: many; v_gene: TRBV5-6; j_gene: TRBJ1-2
CDR3nt: TGTGCCAGCAGCCTGACGACAGGGGATAGCAATCAGCCCCAGCATTTT; CDR3aa: CASSLTTGDSNQPQHF; d_gene: TRBD1; abundance: many; v_gene: TRBV5-8; j_gene: TRBJ1-5
CDR3nt: TGTGCCAGCTCACCAGCCCAGGGTAATTCACCCCTCCACTTT; CDR3aa: CASSPAQGNSPLHF; d_gene: .; abundance: many; v_gene: TRBV18; j_gene: TRBJ1-6
CDR3nt: TGTGCCAGCAGCCTAGGGGGCCTGTTTTTT; CDR3aa: CASSLGGLFF; d_gene: TRBD1; abundance: few; v_gene: TRBV3-1; j_gene: TRBJ1-4
CDR3nt: TGCGCCAGCAGCTTCGGGACAGGGACCTATGGCTACACCTTC; CDR3aa: CASSFGTGTYGYTF; d_gene: TRBD1; abundance: many; v_gene: TRBV5-1; j_gene: TRBJ1-2